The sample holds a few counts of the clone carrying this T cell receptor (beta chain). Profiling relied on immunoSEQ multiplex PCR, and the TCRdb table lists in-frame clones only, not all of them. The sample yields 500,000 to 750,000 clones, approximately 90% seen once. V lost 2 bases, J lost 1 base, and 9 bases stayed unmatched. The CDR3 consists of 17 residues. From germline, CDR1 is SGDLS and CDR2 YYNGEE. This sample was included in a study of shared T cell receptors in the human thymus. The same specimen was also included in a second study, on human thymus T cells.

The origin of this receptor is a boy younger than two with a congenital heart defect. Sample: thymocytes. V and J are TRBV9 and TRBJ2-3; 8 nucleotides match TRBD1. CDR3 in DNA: TGTGCCAGCAGCGTCACCCCAGGGGGCAGCCGCACAGATACGCAGTATTTT. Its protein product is CASSVTPGGSRTDTQYF. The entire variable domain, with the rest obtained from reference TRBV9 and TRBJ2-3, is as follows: DSGVTQTPKHLITATGQRVTLRCSPRSGDLSVYWYQQSLDQGLQFLIQYYNGEERAKGNILERFSAQQFPDLHSELNLSSLELGDSALYFCASSVTPGGSRTDTQYFGPGTRLTVL.